The entry below describes one T cell receptor beta chain. The antigen remains unidentified. Possible read error: a much larger clone is one base away. This CDR3 spans 14 amino acids. CDR1 is SEHNR and CDR2 is FQNEAQ in the germline V gene (reference sequence). The sample comes from a study of Graves' ophthalmopathy and Graves' hyperthyroidism. Study results and limitations: The blood repertoire also included most expanded thyroid clonotypes above 0.001 frequency. Separation of ophthalmopathy from stable hyperthyroidism was achieved by a 13-signature model, at about 91% sensitivity and around 81% specificity. Predictions made by the model for ophthalmopathy progression reached 70.59% sensitivity and almost 75% specificity.

The TCR beta CDR3 regions underwent amplification from RNA transcripts. HTBI primers were employed in first-round RT-PCR, then a second-round multiplex PCR followed. TCRdb independently ran MiXCR on the multiplex PCR reads; one entry per CDR3 protein. The sample includes over a million distinct CDR3 sequences, 35% to 40% of them seen just once. Orbital computed tomography, together with clinical symptoms, serum thyroxine, TRAb and thyroid ultrasound, was used for diagnosis. The sample consisted of peripheral blood or thyroid tissue (not recorded which). The clonotype originates from an adult man with Graves' hyperthyroidism. The chain has TRBV7-9 and TRBJ1-6; the match to TRBD1 covers 7 bases. Here the CDR3 reads CASSPPGGNSPPHF. CDR3 nucleotides: TGTGCCAGCAGCCCCCCAGGGGGTAATTCACCCCCCCACTTT. The complete variable domain, with remaining parts taken from reference TRBV7-9 and TRBJ1-6, reads DTGVSQNPRHKITKRGQNVTFRCDPISEHNRLYWYRQTLGQGPEFLTYFQNEAQLEKSRLLSDRFSAERPKGSFSTLEIQRTEQGDSAMYLCASSPPGGNSPPHFGNGTRLTVT.